This T cell receptor (beta chain) originates from a study of T cell responses to AZD1222 COVID-19 vaccine (dated by TCRdb to the early 2020s). For context, the study as a whole: TCR sequencing covered more than 230 trial participants: about 210 given two doses of AZD1222 and 26 given two doses of MenACWY control vaccine. Trial participants were enrolled into age subgroups of 18-55, 56-69 and 70-plus years, which contained around 140, 26 and 57 TCR-sequenced participants, respectively. Beyond this particular receptor, the publication reports: Only five or six AZD1222 recipients were SARS-CoV-2 seropositive at baseline, limiting conclusions about previously exposed vaccinees. Participants were mostly white British, with more females than males. The authors suggested clonal diversity may have been underestimated. Reportedly, close to half of the unique spike-specific TCRs recognized epitopes lying outside the regions that are mutated in the B.1.351 and B.1.1.7 variants. Because no samples from the day 14 peak response were available, repertoires could be characterized only after the peak T cell response. After two AZD1222 doses, both the breadth and the depth of spike-specific TCRs were significantly higher than at day 0 and than in MenACWY recipients. CD4 TCRs associated with the vaccine covered the entire spike protein, and the dominant responses were in regions 160-218 and 743-854. The 56-69-year group was small, and its depth increase did not reach significance, likely because of low power.

The CDR3 regions of human TCRbeta chains were subjected to immunosequencing. The authors' analysis ran thus. Repertoire TCRs were checked for matches against a reference library of SARS-CoV-2-specific TCRs that had been generated using the MIRA antigen-specificity platform. Breadth meant the fraction of unique TCRs that were SARS-CoV-2-associated, whereas depth meant the fraction of total T cells that were SARS-CoV-2-associated. Using the MIRA data, every spike-specific TCR was mapped to the spike region that the TCR reacted to and assigned to either a CD4 or a CD8 class. Log10-transformed breadth and depth values were compared by one-way ANOVA with Sidak's multiple comparisons tests. TCRdb stores this immuneACCESS table with in-frame sequences only. Part of the clones is absent; in the studies checked, under half of the shortfall reflects unresolved V genes, and no reason is known for the rest. The V and J calls and clone size come from that table; D and trimming were worked out from the DNA. This sample gives about 150,000 clones in total; around nine tenths of them show up just once. 3.2% of the sample is held by the ten biggest clonotypes.

Of note for this clone: The antigen this receptor binds is unknown. A junction end diverges from the germline sequence, so it may reflect a read error.

The time point tag for this specimen amounts to: about 28 days (+/-7) after the second vaccine dose. Because spike-specific TCR depth and breadth did not differ between the two schedules, AZD1222 recipients who got a second dose at roughly 4 weeks were pooled with those who got a second dose at roughly 12 weeks. Samples from vaccinated people were obtained from the UK trials COV001 and COV002, which included a single-blind randomized controlled phase 2/3 trial of AZD1222 (ChAdOx1 nCoV-19) in healthy adults. Trial participant PBMC samples were collected at day 0 and day 28 after the second dose for TCRbeta chain sequencing. The material sequenced was peripheral blood, taken 28 days after the second AZD1222 dose. This TCR derives from an adult who received the AZD1222 COVID-19 vaccine.

The bases are TGTGCCAGCAGGTTATTTGGGGGGACTGGGAAAGCTTTCTTT. It translates as CASRLFGGTGKAFF. The rearrangement combines TRBV27 with TRBJ1-1; a weak D assignment points to TRBD1 (5 bases agree). The CDR3 spans 14 residues, from the cysteine through the phenylalanine. Here the CDR3 DNA is all that survives: 42 bases in frame from base 1. The germline V gene (reference sequence) yields MNHEY for CDR1 and SMNVEV for CDR2.